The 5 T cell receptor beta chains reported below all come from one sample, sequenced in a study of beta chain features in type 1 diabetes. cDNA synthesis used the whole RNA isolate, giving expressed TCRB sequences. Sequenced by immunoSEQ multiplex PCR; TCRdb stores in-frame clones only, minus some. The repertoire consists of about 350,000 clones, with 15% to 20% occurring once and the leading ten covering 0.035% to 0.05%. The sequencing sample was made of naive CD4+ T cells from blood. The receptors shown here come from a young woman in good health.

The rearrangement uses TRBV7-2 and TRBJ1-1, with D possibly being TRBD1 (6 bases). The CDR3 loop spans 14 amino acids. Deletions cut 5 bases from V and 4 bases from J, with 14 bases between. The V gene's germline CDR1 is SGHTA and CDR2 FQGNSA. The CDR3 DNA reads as TGTGCCAGCAGCAACAGGGTAGGGCTCACTGAAGCTTTCTTT. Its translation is CASSNRVGLTEAFF.

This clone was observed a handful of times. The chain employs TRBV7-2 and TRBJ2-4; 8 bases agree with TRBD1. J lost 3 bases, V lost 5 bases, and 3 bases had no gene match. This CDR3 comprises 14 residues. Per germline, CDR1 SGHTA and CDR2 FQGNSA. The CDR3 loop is CASSATGVKNIQYF. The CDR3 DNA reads TGTGCCAGCAGCGCGACAGGGGTCAAAAACATTCAGTACTTC.

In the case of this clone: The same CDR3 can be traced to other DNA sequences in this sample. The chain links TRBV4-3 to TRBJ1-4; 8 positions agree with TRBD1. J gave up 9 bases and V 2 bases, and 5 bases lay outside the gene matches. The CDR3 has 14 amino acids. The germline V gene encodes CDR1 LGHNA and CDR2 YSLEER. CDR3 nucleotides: TGCGCCAGCAGCCAATCGAGGACAGGGAAAAAACTGTTTTTT. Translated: CASSQSRTGKKLFF.

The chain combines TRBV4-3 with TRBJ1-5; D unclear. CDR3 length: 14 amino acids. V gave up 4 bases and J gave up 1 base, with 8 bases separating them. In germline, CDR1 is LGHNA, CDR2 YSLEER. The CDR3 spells CASSLGLSNQPQHF. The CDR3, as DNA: TGCGCCAGCAGCCTCGGACTGAGCAATCAGCCCCAGCATTTT.

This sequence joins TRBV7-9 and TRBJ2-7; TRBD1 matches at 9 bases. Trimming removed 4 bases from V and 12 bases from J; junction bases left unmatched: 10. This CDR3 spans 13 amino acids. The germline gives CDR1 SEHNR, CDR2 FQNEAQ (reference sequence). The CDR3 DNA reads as TGTGCCAGCAGCTCCGTACAGGGGGCGCATCCGTACTTC. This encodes CASSSVQGAHPYF.